This is a list of T cell receptor beta chains from one sample in a study of control samples from healthy donors and cancer patients. Some clones are missing from TCRdb's copy, which holds only in-frame ones; the method was immunoSEQ multiplex PCR. The sample holds about 130,000 clones, around 93% seen once. Sample: blood. These receptors were obtained from a man aged 18 to 35 in good health. CDR3s include the opening cysteine and the closing phenylalanine or tryptophan. Each record gives: J gene, clone size, V gene, D gene, CDR3 protein, CDR3 DNA. The D gene is left open where the match is weak. The size of a clone is reported for some rows only, either as once, few or many, or as a class for expanded clones.

j_gene: TRBJ2-7
abundance: -
v_gene: TRBV4-1
d_gene: -
CDR3aa: CASSRQTNLEQYF
CDR3nt: TGCGCCAGCAGCCGGCAGACTAATCTCGAGCAGTACTTC

j_gene: TRBJ2-2
abundance: -
v_gene: TRBV6-6
d_gene: -
CDR3aa: CASSYRVGELFF
CDR3nt: TGTGCCAGCAGTTACCGAGTCGGTGAGCTGTTTTTT

j_gene: TRBJ2-3
abundance: -
v_gene: TRBV19
d_gene: TRBD2
CDR3aa: CASKGLAGEVDTQYF
CDR3nt: TGTGCCAGTAAGGGACTAGCGGGGGAGGTAGATACGCAGTATTTT

j_gene: TRBJ1-4
abundance: -
v_gene: TRBV27
d_gene: -
CDR3aa: CASRKTGRINEKLFF
CDR3nt: TGTGCCAGCAGAAAAACGGGACGCATTAATGAAAAACTGTTTTTT

j_gene: TRBJ2-1
abundance: -
v_gene: TRBV30
d_gene: TRBD2
CDR3aa: CAGASGYNEQFF
CDR3nt: TGTGCCGGGGCTAGCGGGTACAATGAGCAGTTCTTC

j_gene: TRBJ1-6
abundance: -
v_gene: TRBV14
d_gene: -
CDR3aa: CASSQQGSNSPLHF
CDR3nt: TGTGCCAGCAGCCAACAGGGGAGTAATTCACCCCTCCACTTT

j_gene: TRBJ1-4
abundance: -
v_gene: TRBV19
d_gene: -
CDR3aa: CASSIIGTDLEKLFF
CDR3nt: TGTGCCAGTAGTATTATTGGGACTGACTTAGAAAAACTGTTTTTT

j_gene: TRBJ1-4
abundance: -
v_gene: TRBV4-1
d_gene: -
CDR3aa: CASSPPAGQNEKLFF
CDR3nt: TGCGCCAGCAGCCCCCCGGCAGGCCAAAATGAAAAACTGTTTTTT

j_gene: TRBJ2-6
abundance: -
v_gene: TRBV2
d_gene: TRBD1
CDR3aa: CASRDRGMAISGANVLTF
CDR3nt: TGTGCCAGCAGGGACAGGGGGATGGCAATCTCTGGGGCCAACGTCCTGACTTTC

j_gene: TRBJ1-1
abundance: once
v_gene: TRBV2
d_gene: -
CDR3aa: CASSGRYMNTEAFF
CDR3nt: TGTGCCAGCAGTGGGCGGTACATGAACACTGAAGCTTTCTTT

j_gene: TRBJ1-5
abundance: once
v_gene: TRBV6-1
d_gene: -
CDR3aa: CASSDVKGFDGSNQPQHF
CDR3nt: TGTGCCAGCAGTGATGTGAAAGGGTTTGACGGGAGCAATCAGCCCCAGCATTTT

j_gene: TRBJ2-4
abundance: -
v_gene: TRBV5-5
d_gene: -
CDR3aa: CASSLGFTLAKNIQYF
CDR3nt: TGTGCCAGCAGCTTGGGATTTACCCTAGCCAAAAACATTCAGTACTTC

j_gene: TRBJ2-7
abundance: -
v_gene: TRBV18
d_gene: -
CDR3aa: CASSRGGSSSYEQYF
CDR3nt: TGTGCCAGCTCACGAGGGGGGTCTAGCTCCTACGAGCAGTACTTC

j_gene: TRBJ1-2
abundance: -
v_gene: TRBV11-2
d_gene: TRBD1
CDR3aa: CASSGRTGLYNGYTF
CDR3nt: TGTGCCAGCAGCGGGCGGACAGGGCTCTATAATGGCTACACCTTC

j_gene: TRBJ1-2
abundance: -
v_gene: TRBV5-4
d_gene: -
CDR3aa: CASSSLRARDGYTF
CDR3nt: TGTGCCAGCAGCTCACTCCGGGCACGGGATGGCTACACCTTC

j_gene: TRBJ1-1
abundance: -
v_gene: TRBV5-1
d_gene: -
CDR3aa: CASSLAETMNTEAFF
CDR3nt: TGCGCCAGCAGCTTGGCTGAGACTATGAACACTGAAGCTTTCTTT

j_gene: TRBJ1-6
abundance: -
v_gene: TRBV5-1
d_gene: -
CDR3aa: CASSLRRDSPLHF
CDR3nt: TGCGCCAGCAGCCTAAGGAGGGATTCACCCCTCCACTTT

j_gene: TRBJ1-1
abundance: -
v_gene: TRBV7-3
d_gene: -
CDR3aa: CASSARGNTEAFF
CDR3nt: TGTGCCAGCAGTGCCAGGGGTAACACTGAAGCTTTCTTT

j_gene: TRBJ2-3
abundance: -
v_gene: TRBV6-4
d_gene: -
CDR3aa: CASSEQGRADTQYF
CDR3nt: TGTGCCAGCAGTGAACAGGGACGGGCAGATACGCAGTATTTT

j_gene: TRBJ2-3
abundance: -
v_gene: TRBV6-4
d_gene: TRBD2
CDR3aa: CASSDSAGGPDTQYF
CDR3nt: TGTGCCAGCAGTGACTCCGCGGGGGGCCCAGATACGCAGTATTTT

j_gene: TRBJ1-4
abundance: -
v_gene: TRBV27
d_gene: -
CDR3aa: CASSLHGEPGNEKLFF
CDR3nt: TGTGCCAGCAGTCTACACGGCGAACCAGGGAATGAAAAACTGTTTTTT

j_gene: TRBJ1-3
abundance: -
v_gene: TRBV5-5
d_gene: -
CDR3aa: CASSLGQASLSGNTIYF
CDR3nt: TGTGCCAGCAGCTTGGGACAGGCCTCCCTCTCTGGAAACACCATATATTTT

j_gene: TRBJ1-1
abundance: -
v_gene: TRBV12-3/TRBV12-4
d_gene: -
CDR3aa: CASSLSQNTEAFF
CDR3nt: TGTGCCAGCAGTTTAAGTCAGAACACTGAAGCTTTCTTT

j_gene: TRBJ2-5
abundance: -
v_gene: TRBV10-1
d_gene: -
CDR3aa: CASEGTSDLKETQYF
CDR3nt: TGCGCCAGCGAGGGGACTTCAGATTTGAAAGAGACCCAGTACTTC

j_gene: TRBJ1-6
abundance: -
v_gene: TRBV23-1
d_gene: -
CDR3aa: CASLMRGSYNSPLHF
CDR3nt: TGCGCCAGCCTGATGAGGGGCTCCTATAATTCACCCCTCCACTTT

j_gene: TRBJ1-5
abundance: -
v_gene: TRBV11-2
d_gene: TRBD1
CDR3aa: CASSLFSQGEVSNQPQHF
CDR3nt: TGTGCCAGCAGCTTATTTTCGCAGGGGGAGGTAAGCAATCAGCCCCAGCATTTT

j_gene: TRBJ2-1
abundance: -
v_gene: TRBV5-1
d_gene: TRBD2
CDR3aa: CASSFRGGASYNEQFF
CDR3nt: TGCGCCAGCAGCTTCCGCGGGGGGGCCTCCTACAATGAGCAGTTCTTC